This is a list of T cell receptor beta chains from one sample in a study of CD8 T cells in Susac syndrome. Using its own MiXCR run on the immunoSEQ multiplex PCR reads, TCRdb lists one record per CDR3 protein. The sample carries 170,000 or so distinct CDR3 sequences, 95% to 96% recorded once. The material sequenced was CD4+ T cells from PBMCs. The receptor source for this set is a human donor with Susac syndrome. CDR3s include the opening cysteine and the closing phenylalanine or tryptophan. The D gene is left open where the match is weak.

D	V	J	DNA	CDR3
NA	TRBV12-3/TRBV12-4	TRBJ1-1	TGTGCCAGCAGTTTCTGGCAGAACACTGAAGCTTTCTTT	CASSFWQNTEAFF
NA	TRBV3-1	TRBJ2-3	TGTGCCAGCAGCCAAGTGCATCTCGCCGCGGATACGCAGTATTTT	CASSQVHLAADTQYF
TRBD2	TRBV7-2	TRBJ2-1	TGTGCCAGCAGCTCCCTCCAACTAGCGGGGTCCAATGAGCAGTTCTTC	CASSSLQLAGSNEQFF
TRBD1	TRBV7-2	TRBJ2-5	TGTGCCAGCAGCTTAGGGGGACAGGGTTCAGAGACCCAGTACTTC	CASSLGGQGSETQYF
TRBD1	TRBV23-1	TRBJ1-4	TGCGCCAGCAGTCACGCCGGGACAGACCGTGAAAAACTGTTTTTT	CASSHAGTDREKLFF
NA	TRBV6-6	TRBJ2-3	TGTGCCAGCACCCCCACCTCAACAGATACGCAGTATTTT	CASTPTSTDTQYF
NA	TRBV18	TRBJ2-1	TGTGCCAGCTCACCAGGCGGGTCGGTGGATGAGCAGTTCTTC	CASSPGGSVDEQFF
TRBD2	TRBV20-1	TRBJ2-1	TGCAGTGCCGTCGACCCCGGACTAGTGGATAATGAGCAGTTCTTC	CSAVDPGLVDNEQFF
TRBD1	TRBV20-1	TRBJ1-2	TGCAGTTCTAAGGACAGGGCCGATAGCTATGGCTACACCTTC	CSSKDRADSYGYTF
NA	TRBV14	TRBJ1-2	TGTGCCAGCAGCCCCCTCTGGGACATTCAGGGCTACACCTTC	CASSPLWDIQGYTF
NA	TRBV6-2/TRBV6-3	TRBJ1-1	TGTGCCAGCAAGACCCCGGGGAACACTGAAGCTTTCTTT	CASKTPGNTEAFF
TRBD1	TRBV14	TRBJ2-5	TGTGCCAGCAGCCGGACAGGAGCGGAGACCCAGTACTTC	CASSRTGAETQYF